These 4 T cell receptor beta chains share one sample of origin, sequenced in a study of memory CD4+ T cells and cytomegalovirus serostatus. Single viable CD3+CD4+CD8-CD45RO+ cells were sorted as the memory CD4+ T cells. TCRdb's copy holds only in-frame clones and misses some; the assay was immunoSEQ multiplex PCR. This table holds some 60,000 clones, about 68% found once. The sample taken for sequencing was memory CD4+ T cells from blood. All receptors derive from an adult in good health and CMV-seropositive.

V gene TRBV9 combines with J gene TRBJ2-3, with a tentative D call TRBD2 (6 bases). The V end lost 0 bases, the J end lost 4 bases, and 12 bases lay between the germline ends. The CDR3 extends over 15 amino acids. CDR1 is SGDLS, CDR2 YYNGEE, per germline. The CDR3 sequence is CASSVGRAEPDTQYF. In DNA, the CDR3 is TGTGCCAGCAGCGTAGGGAGGGCGGAGCCAGATACGCAGTATTTT.

V usage is TRBV7-7 and J usage is TRBJ2-3; the D is unclear. Germline V gene sequence: CDR1 SSHAT, CDR2 FNYEAQ (reference sequence). The V end was cut by 1 base, the J end by 7 bases, with 9 bases between. This CDR3 comprises 13 residues. The CDR3 loop is CASSLDAGNTQYF. In nucleotides, the CDR3 is TGTGCCAGCAGCTTAGACGCTGGAAATACGCAGTATTTT. Variable domain in full (rest from reference TRBV7-7 and TRBJ2-3): GAGVSQSPRYKVTKRGQDVTLRCDPISSHATLYWYQQALGQGPEFLTYFNYEAQPDKSGLPSDRFSAERPEGSISTLTIQRTEQRDSAMYRCASSLDAGNTQYFGPGTRLTVL.

The gene calls are TRBV6-5 and TRBJ1-5, with D perhaps matching TRBD1 (5 bases). V lost 5 bases and J 7 bases, leaving 12 bases between the germline ends. This CDR3 has 13 residues. Germline V lookup: CDR1 MNHEY, CDR2 SVGAGI. CDR3 DNA sequence: TGTGCCAGCAGTCGGGGGAGGGACCAGCCCCAGCATTTT. It yields the protein CASSRGRDQPQHF.

The rearrangement links TRBV29-1 to TRBJ1-2, with D maybe TRBD1 (5 bases). Germline assignment: CDR1 SQVTM and CDR2 ANQGSEA. The CDR3 extends over 16 amino acids. V gave up 5 bases and J gave up 5 bases, with 24 bases separating them. The CDR3 sequence is CSVRTSGTRGLYGYTF. CDR3 sequence (DNA): TGCAGCGTTCGGACATCCGGAACCCGGGGGTTATATGGCTACACCTTC. Full variable domain (rest looked up from reference TRBV29-1 and TRBJ1-2): SAVISQKPSRDICQRGTSLTIQCQVDSQVTMMFWYRQQPGQSLTLIATANQGSEATYESGFVIDKFPISRPNLTFSTLTVSNMSPEDSSIYLCSVRTSGTRGLYGYTFGSGTRLTVV.